A single sample gave rise to the 28 T cell receptor beta chains below, sequenced in a study of radiation and T cells in renal cell carcinoma. Measured with immunoSEQ multiplex PCR; TCRdb has only the in-frame clones, and not every one. The table records 65,000 to 80,000 clones, 80% to 90% of them present only once. The time point here: blood 2 weeks post-SBRT. Treatment described: 15 Gy SBRT to primary tumor, nephrectomy 4 weeks later. The source was blood, collected from a patient whose treatment included radiotherapy and nephrectomy. The receptors were gathered from a woman between 50 and 59 years old with renal cell carcinoma.

This clone was detected only once. The rearrangement links TRBV25-1 to TRBJ1-6; 7 positions match TRBD1. The CDR3 spans 16 residues. Trimming took 0 bases from V and 7 from J; bases not matched to a gene: 6. Looked up from germline, CDR1 is MGHDK and CDR2 is SYGVNS. As DNA, the CDR3 is TGTGCCAGCAGTGAATATGCCGGGACAGAGAATTCACCCCTCCACTTT. Protein product: CASSEYAGTENSPLHF. The entire variable domain, with the rest obtained from reference TRBV25-1 and TRBJ1-6, is as follows: EADIYQTPRYLVIGTGKKITLECSQTMGHDKMYWYQQDPGMELHLIHYSYGVNSTEKGDLSSESTVSRIRTEHFPLTLESARPSHTSQYLCASSEYAGTENSPLHFGNGTRLTVT.

This clone was recorded once. This sequence joins TRBV5-5 and TRBJ1-5; D unclear. CDR1 is SGHKS, CDR2 YYEKEE, per germline (reference sequence). V was shortened by 0 bases and J by 6 bases, with 7 bases between the two germline ends. The CDR3 covers 13 residues. CDR3 residues: CASSLEGFQPQHF. The CDR3 DNA reads TGTGCCAGCAGCTTGGAGGGTTTTCAGCCCCAGCATTTT.

J is TRBJ1-1 and V is TRBV28; 8 bases are shared with TRBD1. Per the germline V gene, CDR1 is MDHEN and CDR2 is SYDVKM. V was clipped by 6 bases and J by 5 bases; unmatched bases: 5. This CDR3 contains 13 residues. The DNA of the CDR3 is TGTGCCAGCAGCGGACAGGGTCTTACTGAAGCTTTCTTT. It yields the protein CASSGQGLTEAFF.

This clone has just a few counts. The chain joins TRBV19 to TRBJ1-5; perhaps TRBD1 as D (5 bases). The germline CDR1 and CDR2 sequences are LNHDA and SQIVND (reference sequence). The V and J ends lost 11 bases and 6 bases respectively, with 17 bases between them. CDR3 size: 13 residues. CDR3 region: CAGGEGSGQPQHF. The CDR3 coding sequence is TGTGCCGGCGGGGAGGGGAGCGGTCAGCCCCAGCATTTT. Together with reference TRBV19 and TRBJ1-5, the CDR3 gives the full variable domain: DGGITQSPKYLFRKEGQNVTLSCEQNLNHDAMYWYRQDPGQGLRLIYYSQIVNDFQKGDIAEGYSVSREKKESFPLTVTSAQKNPTAFYLCAGGEGSGQPQHFGDGTRLSIL.

V gene TRBV6-1 combines with J gene TRBJ2-7, with D maybe TRBD1 (5 bases). This CDR3 region has 14 residues. Germline assignment: CDR1 MNHNS and CDR2 SASEGT. The V end lost 3 bases, the J end lost 0 bases, and 9 bases lay between the germline ends. CDR3 sequence (DNA): TGTGCCAGCAGTGAGGGGCCTGACTCCTACGAGCAGTACTTC. Amino acid sequence: CASSEGPDSYEQYF.

In this sample, this clone turned up a few times. This chain uses TRBV4-2 with TRBJ1-2, with a weak D call TRBD1 (6 bases). Trimming cost V 5 bases and J 4 bases, with 17 bases left between them. The CDR3 covers 15 residues. Germline V gene lookup returns CDR1 LGHNA and CDR2 YNFKEQ. The CDR3 region has the DNA TGTGCCAGCAGCTTATCCGGGGGGCAGAGCTATGGCTACACCTTC. It encodes CASSLSGGQSYGYTF.

This chain uses TRBV5-1 with TRBJ2-1; the D gene is possibly TRBD1 (6 bases). Germline assignment: CDR1 SGHRS and CDR2 YFSETQ. Trimming left V 6 bases short and J 16 bases short, with 20 bases between. CDR3 length equals 12 residues. CDR3 sequence: CASKLRDKAYFF. The CDR3 DNA sequence: TGCGCCAGCAAATTACGGGACAAGGCTTATTTCTTC.

CDR3 in amino acids: CAISESGLELGNTIYF. The CDR3 bases are TGTGCCATCAGTGAGTCTGGGCTCGAGCTGGGAAACACCATATATTTT. This rearrangement joins TRBV10-3 to TRBJ1-3, with D hard to call. Germline CDR1 ENHRY, CDR2 SYGVKD. The CDR3 spans 16 residues. V was trimmed by 0 bases and J by 4 bases, leaving 13 bases between them.

This chain joins TRBV9 and TRBJ1-5; D is possibly TRBD1 (6 bases). Trimming took off 0 bases at V and 7 bases at J, with 14 bases between the two ends. In germline, CDR1 is SGDLS, CDR2 YYNGEE. This CDR3 has 15 amino acids. CDR3 DNA sequence: TGTGCCAGCAGCGTAGCGGGGGGCGCGGAACAGCCCCAGCATTTT. This gives the protein CASSVAGGAEQPQHF. Full variable domain (remainder filled in from reference TRBV9 and TRBJ1-5): DSGVTQTPKHLITATGQRVTLRCSPRSGDLSVYWYQQSLDQGLQFLIQYYNGEERAKGNILERFSAQQFPDLHSELNLSSLELGDSALYFCASSVAGGAEQPQHFGDGTRLSIL.

This sequence joins TRBV7-8 and TRBJ1-5; D unresolved. Trimming took off 5 bases at V and 8 bases at J, with 10 bases between the two ends. CDR3 length: 12 amino acids. Germline V gives CDR1 SGHVS, CDR2 FQNEAQ. The CDR3 nucleotides are TGTGCCAGCAGCCCCACCCCGGAGCCCCAGCATTTT. Its protein product is CASSPTPEPQHF.

V is TRBV14 and J is TRBJ1-1; D might be TRBD1 (5 bases). The CDR3 has 16 residues. V dropped 4 bases and J dropped 1 base, with 16 bases sitting between them. Germline V gives CDR1 SGHDN, CDR2 FVKESK. The CDR3 spells CASSPQTGRTNTEAFF. The CDR3, as DNA: TGTGCCAGCAGCCCCCAAACGGGACGCACGAACACTGAAGCTTTCTTT. The complete variable domain, with remaining parts taken from reference TRBV14 and TRBJ1-1, reads EAGVTQFPSHSVIEKGQTVTLRCDPISGHDNLYWYRRVMGKEIKFLLHFVKESKQDESGMPNNRFLAERTGGTYSTLKVQPAELEDSGVYFCASSPQTGRTNTEAFFGQGTRLTVV.

This clone was detected once. The chain couples TRBV9 to TRBJ2-5, with no clear D. CDR1 SGDLS and CDR2 YYNGEE come from the germline V gene. This CDR3 is 15 amino acids long. The V gene lost 0 bases and the J gene lost 0 bases, with 9 bases spanning the gap. DNA of the CDR3: TGTGCCAGCAGCGTAGGACTTAGGTACCAAGAGACCCAGTACTTC. Its protein product is CASSVGLRYQETQYF. Supplemented by reference TRBV9 and TRBJ2-5, the full variable domain reads DSGVTQTPKHLITATGQRVTLRCSPRSGDLSVYWYQQSLDQGLQFLIQYYNGEERAKGNILERFSAQQFPDLHSELNLSSLELGDSALYFCASSVGLRYQETQYFGPGTRLLVL.

This sequence joins TRBV11-2 and TRBJ1-1; D perhaps matches TRBD1 (6 bases). Germline-derived CDR1 and CDR2 are SGHAT and FQNNGV. V lost 4 bases to trimming and J lost 1 base, with 10 bases between them. The CDR3 contains 14 residues. DNA of the CDR3: TGTGCCAGCAGCTCCGGGGGCGGGAACACTGAAGCTTTCTTT. It yields the protein CASSSGGGNTEAFF.

The V and J genes are TRBV9 and TRBJ2-3; TRBD1 matches 7 bases. This CDR3 has 14 amino acids. V shed 2 bases, J shed 2 bases, and the junction held 2 bases outside the gene matches. Germline CDR1 is SGDLS and CDR2 is YYNGEE. The chain's CDR3 is CASSVDRATDTQYF. The CDR3 DNA sequence: TGTGCCAGCAGCGTCGACAGGGCCACAGATACGCAGTATTTT.

The chain has TRBV4-2 and TRBJ2-7; 7 positions match TRBD1. The junction had 9 bases not matched to a gene; V was cut back by 0 bases and J by 4 bases. Looked up from germline, CDR1 is LGHNA and CDR2 is YNFKEQ. The CDR3 length is 16 residues. CDR3 residues: CASSQDWSGRGYEQYF. The CDR3 bases are TGTGCCAGCAGCCAAGATTGGTCAGGCAGGGGGTACGAGCAGTACTTC.

This clone was observed a handful of times. The CDR3 coding sequence is TGTGCCAGTAGTATTGGAGTACTGGGTGAGCAGTTCTTC. Translating gives CASSIGVLGEQFF. The rearrangement uses TRBV19 and TRBJ2-1; D is undetermined. The V and J ends lost 3 bases and 9 bases respectively, with 12 bases between them. CDR1 and CDR2 from the germline V gene are LNHDA and SQIVND (reference sequence). The CDR3 consists of 13 residues.

This clone was picked up one time. V usage is TRBV28 and J usage is TRBJ1-5, with 8 positions matching TRBD1. Germline V gene data show CDR1 as MDHEN and CDR2 as SYDVKM. V was pared by 2 bases and J by 3 bases, with 9 bases of the junction left unmatched. The CDR3 is 17 amino acids. CDR3 region: CASSLPSTGVSNQPQHF. The CDR3 bases are TGTGCCAGCAGTTTACCCTCGACAGGGGTCTCCAATCAGCCCCAGCATTTT.

The chain joins TRBV10-3 to TRBJ1-5; D is unclear. V was shortened by 3 bases and J by 1 base, with 4 bases between the two germline ends. The CDR3 runs 13 residues. Germline assignment: CDR1 ENHRY and CDR2 SYGVKD. CDR3 sequence: CAISDGSNQPQHF. The DNA of the CDR3 is TGTGCCATCAGTGACGGCAGCAATCAGCCCCAGCATTTT.

CDR3 DNA sequence: TGTGCCAGTACCGCAGACAGGGCGCTTTACAATGAGCAGTTCTTC. It is translated as CASTADRALYNEQFF. This rearrangement joins TRBV19 to TRBJ2-1, with TRBD1 matching over 7 bases. V shed 7 bases and J 4 bases; nucleotides not matched to a gene: 10. The CDR3 spans 15 residues. CDR1 and CDR2 from the germline V gene are LNHDA and SQIVND (reference sequence).

The gene calls are TRBV19 and TRBJ1-5; 7 bases line up with TRBD1. CDR3 length: 17 residues. The germline gives CDR1 LNHDA, CDR2 SQIVND (reference sequence). The V segment lost 3 bases and the J segment 0 bases; nucleotides outside the gene matches: 8. The CDR3 loop reads CASSMGTVLHSNQPQHF. CDR3 nucleotides: TGTGCCAGTAGTATGGGGACAGTTCTCCATAGCAATCAGCCCCAGCATTTT.

This clone was counted between two and nine times. The chain couples TRBV6-5 to TRBJ1-4; D ambiguous. The ends were cut back, 5 bases at V and 8 bases at J, with 12 bases in the middle. There are 13 residues in the CDR3. CDR1 and CDR2 from the germline V gene are MNHEY and SVGAGI. CDR3 coding DNA: TGTGCCAGCAGTCCCTCGGCTGGGGAAAAACTGTTTTTT. Translated: CASSPSAGEKLFF.

V gene TRBV18 combines with J gene TRBJ2-5; D unclear. CDR3 length: 14 residues. The V end lost 0 bases, the J end lost 7 bases, and 12 bases lay between the germline ends. The germline gives CDR1 KGHSH, CDR2 LQKENI. The chain's CDR3 is CASSPPTRPRTQYF. In nucleotides, the CDR3 is TGTGCCAGCTCACCACCGACCAGGCCCAGGACCCAGTACTTC.

A remark on this clone: At the DNA level, this CDR3 is encoded by other sequences in the same sample as well. The genes are TRBV6-6 and TRBJ2-5; D is unclear. V was shortened by 0 bases and J by 4 bases, with 3 bases between the two germline ends. CDR1 and CDR2 (germline): MNHNY, SVGAGI (reference sequence). The CDR3 is made up of 12 amino acids. The DNA of the CDR3 is TGTGCCAGCAGTTACTCGACAGAGACCCAGTACTTC. Amino acid sequence: CASSYSTETQYF.

CDR3 DNA sequence: TGTGCCAGCAGCCCGGCAGGGCCCACTGAAGCTTTCTTT. As protein: CASSPAGPTEAFF. J is TRBJ1-1 and V is TRBV28, with D tentatively TRBD1 (5 bases). In germline, CDR1 is MDHEN, CDR2 SYDVKM. The ends were cut back, 6 bases at V and 4 bases at J, with 12 bases in the middle. The CDR3 runs 13 residues.

V is TRBV30 and J is TRBJ2-5; D is uncertain. Germline V gene lookup returns CDR1 GTSNPN and CDR2 SVGIG (reference sequence). The length of the CDR3 is 13 residues. V lost 2 bases and J 0 bases, leaving 7 bases between the germline ends. CDR3 protein: CAWSKMYQETQYF. CDR3 coding DNA: TGTGCCTGGAGTAAAATGTACCAAGAGACCCAGTACTTC.

CDR3 sequence: CASSHGQGASYEQYF. The CDR3 DNA follows: TGTGCCAGCAGCCATGGACAGGGGGCATCCTACGAGCAGTACTTC. The genes are TRBV9 and TRBJ2-7, with 11 bases aligning to TRBD1. The CDR3 totals 15 residues. With V trimmed by 4 bases and J by 1 base, 4 bases remained unmatched. Germline assignment: CDR1 SGDLS and CDR2 YYNGEE.

The CDR3 loop is CASSHSGGAPYEQYF. CDR3 bases: TGTGCCAGCAGCCATTCAGGGGGCGCCCCCTACGAGCAGTACTTC. V usage is TRBV13 and J usage is TRBJ2-7; 8 positions agree with TRBD1. V gave up 5 bases and J gave up 2 bases; unmatched junction bases: 8. Germline CDR1 is PRHDT and CDR2 is FYEKMQ (reference sequence). There are 15 residues in the CDR3.

The chain carries TRBV7-3 and TRBJ1-1, with unresolved D. V shed 5 bases and J shed 4 bases, with 14 bases lying between them. Germline V CDR1 and CDR2: SGHTA, FQGTGA. CDR3 length: 14 residues. CDR3 nucleotide sequence: TGTGCCAGCAGCCTCTATTTGGGGTCCACTGAAGCTTTCTTT. Residues: CASSLYLGSTEAFF.